Here is one T cell receptor beta chain with its context. Its antigen has not been determined. No base qualities exist here, and no much larger clone lies one base off it. The record originates from a study of blood T cell repertoires in COVID-19 (dated by TCRdb to about 2020). At the level of the whole study: The collaborator samples originated in the United States, Italy and Spain and spanned the acute and convalescent phases of COVID-19. Nearly every sample came with metadata listing a de-identified subject ID, COVID-19 status, age in years and sex. The repertoires were released in a freely available public database meant as a resource for research on the immune response to SARS-CoV-2. The material from the prospective study consisted of cDNA or gDNA derived from T cells, B-cell-depleted T cells, or PBMCs. The samples were drawn from two sources: the first 160 participants of the ongoing ImmuneRACE study, and over 950 subjects contributed by 6 global collaborators. Deeply sampled blood TCRbeta repertoires from subjects exposed to, actively infected with, or recovered from COVID-19 were included in the dataset. HLA class I and class II types, where available, came from metadata supplied by the sample provider rather than from assay-based typing.

The germline V gene (reference sequence) yields WNHNN for CDR1 and SYGVQD for CDR2. Compared with germline, V lacks 4 bases and J lacks 2 bases; bases without a gene match: 5. From its cysteine to its phenylalanine, the CDR3 spans 14 amino acids. Only the CDR3 part of the read is kept: 42 bases, read in frame from the first base. Whole blood was collected in K2EDTA tubes by collaborating institutions according to the institutions' own protocols. For TCRbeta analysis, collaborators shipped samples as frozen whole blood, isolated PBMCs, or DNA extracted from either of those sample types. TCRbeta CDR3 regions were amplified from genomic DNA using the immunoSEQ Assay, a bias-controlled multiplex PCR. On the study's bioinformatics: Within the assay, amplification of reference gene primers was used to estimate how many nucleated cells each sample contained. To quantify the absolute abundance of each unique TCRbeta CDR3 rearrangement, sequence reads were collapsed and filtered. For each sample, productive Simpson clonality was calculated by taking the square root of Simpson's diversity index across productive rearrangements. Entries here come from immuneACCESS through TCRdb and include only in-frame sequences with V and J called. Some clones fail to appear in such tables; in the studies checked, an unresolved V gene covers under half of the shortfall, and the cause of the remainder is unknown. V, J and clone size are taken as reported in that table, and D and trimming were inferred from the DNA itself. The sample table shows 200,000 to 250,000 clones, and roughly four fifths are seen once. The ten largest clones capture about 4% of the sample.

General conclusions and limits of the study: The quantity of clinical and demographic metadata differed by source and by participant and was supplied without curation.

The rearranged segments are TRBV10-1 and TRBJ2-7, and TRBD1 matches 7 of the central bases. This TCR came from a man in his fifties with acute or convalescent COVID-19. Material for sequencing was peripheral blood. The CDR3 region has the sequence CASSGQGGPYEQYF. The DNA reads as follows: TGCGCCAGCAGTGGACAGGGTGGTCCCTACGAGCAGTACTTC.